Below, 15 T cell receptor beta chains from the same sample are listed, as sequenced in a study of PD-L1 blockade in urothelial cancer. Time point defined: pretreatment peripheral blood. Generated by immunoSEQ multiplex PCR, the TCRdb table keeps only in-frame clones and is missing some. The repertoire consists of roughly 63,000 clones, with 81% occurring once and the leading ten covering roughly 2.9%. Sequencing was performed on PBMCs, taken around atezolizumab (anti-PD-L1) treatment. The origin of the receptors is a man between 70 and 80 years old with urothelial cancer.

The rearrangement links TRBV6-6 to TRBJ2-7; 10 nucleotides agree with TRBD1. Germline V gene data show CDR1 as MNHNY and CDR2 as SVGAGI (reference sequence). This CDR3 has 14 amino acids. V shed 4 bases, J shed 7 bases, and the junction held 7 bases outside the gene matches. CDR3 in amino acids: CASSSSRDRGEQYF. The CDR3 bases are TGTGCCAGCAGTTCCTCCCGGGACAGGGGTGAGCAGTACTTC.

V gene TRBV29-1 combines with J gene TRBJ1-2, with D tentatively TRBD1 (6 bases). V lost 7 bases, J lost 5 bases, and 14 bases lay in between. This CDR3 region has 12 residues. Germline assignment: CDR1 SQVTM and CDR2 ANQGSEA. CDR3 coding DNA: TGCAGCGCTCGAGGGGGGGAGTATGGCTACACCTTC. Residues: CSARGGEYGYTF.

The chain uses TRBV9 and TRBJ1-5; the match to TRBD1 covers 7 bases. Trimming removed 4 bases from V and 7 bases from J; junction bases left unmatched: 8. In germline, CDR1 is SGDLS, CDR2 YYNGEE. CDR3 length: 14 amino acids. CDR3 nucleotides: TGTGCCAGCAGCCCAGGAGGGGGCGGGCAGCCCCAGCATTTT. This codes for CASSPGGGGQPQHF. The whole variable domain, remainder taken from reference TRBV9 and TRBJ1-5, is DSGVTQTPKHLITATGQRVTLRCSPRSGDLSVYWYQQSLDQGLQFLIQYYNGEERAKGNILERFSAQQFPDLHSELNLSSLELGDSALYFCASSPGGGGQPQHFGDGTRLSIL.

V is TRBV5-1 and J is TRBJ2-5, with 7 nucleotides matching TRBD2. Trimming removed 7 bases from V and 5 bases from J; junction bases left unmatched: 11. There are 14 residues in the CDR3. Germline V gives CDR1 SGHRS, CDR2 YFSETQ. CDR3 sequence (DNA): TGCGCCAGCCTGGGAGGGCCGGGGCGGGAGACCCAGTACTTC. Its translation: CASLGGPGRETQYF.

The V call is TRBV5-1, the J call TRBJ2-1; D gene uncertain. V lost 3 bases, J lost 5 bases, and 12 bases lay in between. The germline gives CDR1 SGHRS, CDR2 YFSETQ. There are 14 residues in the CDR3. CDR3 DNA: TGCGCCAGCAGCTCCGAAGGCGGTGACAATGAGCAGTTCTTC. Protein product: CASSSEGGDNEQFF.

This clone showed up just once. V and J are TRBV7-2 and TRBJ2-1, with TRBD2 identical over 10 bases. The CDR3 contains 15 residues. In germline, CDR1 is SGHTA, CDR2 FQGNSA. Trimming cost V 2 bases and J 3 bases; bases outside gene matches: 1. CDR3 in amino acids: CASSLTSGVYNEQFF. The CDR3, as DNA: TGTGCCAGCAGCTTAACTAGCGGGGTCTACAATGAGCAGTTCTTC.

The chain recombines TRBV18 with TRBJ1-5; 8 bases align to TRBD1. After removal of 2 bases from V and 7 bases from J, the junction contained 7 bases not matched to a gene. The CDR3 runs 15 residues. Germline CDR1 and CDR2: KGHSH and LQKENI. The CDR3 DNA reads TGTGCCAGCTCACCAGGACAGGGAGTCGAACAGCCCCAGCATTTT. This sequence encodes CASSPGQGVEQPQHF.

The chain couples TRBV11-2 to TRBJ2-1, with D unclear. This CDR3 has 14 residues. V lost 3 bases, J lost 7 bases, and 13 bases lay in between. Per the germline V gene, CDR1 is SGHAT and CDR2 is FQNNGV. The CDR3 DNA reads as TGTGCCAGCAGCTTGAGAGCGATTAGAAATGAGCAGTTCTTC. Amino acids: CASSLRAIRNEQFF. The full variable domain, its missing parts supplied by reference TRBV11-2 and TRBJ2-1, is EAGVAQSPRYKIIEKRQSVAFWCNPISGHATLYWYQQILGQGPKLLIQFQNNGVVDDSQLPKDRFSAERLKGVDSTLKIQPAKLEDSAVYLCASSLRAIRNEQFFGPGTRLTVL.

This chain connects TRBV28 to TRBJ1-2; TRBD1 matches at 7 bases. The trim removed 2 bases at V and 2 bases at J, leaving 11 bases unmatched. Per germline, CDR1 MDHEN and CDR2 SYDVKM. CDR3 length equals 17 residues. The CDR3 DNA reads as TGTGCCAGCAGTTTACCGACCGGGACAGATGGAAACTATGGCTACACCTTC. Amino acid sequence: CASSLPTGTDGNYGYTF.

The CDR3 nucleotides are TGCGCCAGCAGACCCAGTCTACTGAGGGCGCGCAATGAGCAGTTCTTC. Translating gives CASRPSLLRARNEQFF. The rearrangement joins TRBV4-1 to TRBJ2-1; tentative D call: TRBD2 (5 bases). Germline V gives CDR1 MGHRA, CDR2 YSYEKL. With 6 bases removed from V and 6 bases from J, the gap between germline ends came to 21 bases. The CDR3 sequence is 16 residues long.

V is TRBV10-1 and J is TRBJ2-3; no clear D gene. The CDR3 loop spans 14 amino acids. Looked up from germline, CDR1 is WNHNN and CDR2 is SYGVQD (reference sequence). V was clipped by 2 bases and J by 0 bases, with 6 bases between them. Here the CDR3 DNA reads TGCGCCAGCAGTGAGACACAGAGCACAGATACGCAGTATTTT. Protein sequence: CASSETQSTDTQYF.

The V and J genes are TRBV7-2 and TRBJ1-1, with D hard to call. Germline CDR1 reads SGHTA; CDR2 reads FQGNSA. The CDR3 runs 12 residues. Trimming shortened V by 1 base and J by 4 bases, and 4 bases separated the two germline ends. The CDR3 bases are TGTGCCAGCAGCTTAGATCTCACTGAAGCTTTCTTT. Encoded protein: CASSLDLTEAFF.

V gene TRBV7-2 combines with J gene TRBJ2-7; TRBD2 matches at 9 bases. CDR3 length: 14 residues. The germline V gene encodes CDR1 SGHTA and CDR2 FQGNSA. V lost 7 bases, J lost 6 bases, and 10 bases stayed unmatched. CDR3 in amino acids: CASTALAGVSEQYF. In DNA form, the CDR3 reads TGTGCCAGCACCGCCTTAGCGGGAGTCTCCGAGCAGTACTTC.

CDR3 nucleotides: TGTGCCAGCTCCCCCAAGGCCCTGGACAGGTCTTCGGAAGCTTTCTTT. Protein sequence: CASSPKALDRSSEAFF. This rearrangement joins TRBV27 to TRBJ1-1; 7 positions agree with TRBD1. CDR1 and CDR2 from the germline V gene are MNHEY and SMNVEV (reference sequence). The CDR3 runs 16 residues. V shed 8 bases, J shed 8 bases, and the junction held 20 bases outside the gene matches.

The chain joins TRBV9 to TRBJ2-1, with 8 positions matching TRBD1. The ends lost 0 bases at V and 7 bases at J; junction bases unmatched: 12. This CDR3 contains 17 residues. Germline loops: CDR1 SGDLS, CDR2 YYNGEE. Here the CDR3 DNA reads TGTGCCAGCAGCGTAGGGCAGGGGGCAAGTAATGGAAATGAGCAGTTCTTC. Protein sequence: CASSVGQGASNGNEQFF.